This entry features one TCR beta chain sequence. The CDR3 length is 14 residues. Germline CDR1 reads SEHNR; CDR2 reads FQNEAQ (reference sequence). V lost 0 bases and J 5 bases, leaving 11 bases between the germline ends. Clones were read by immunoSEQ multiplex PCR, and TCRdb kept only the in-frame ones, dropping some. The top ten clones hold under 0.45% of a sample with over 50,000 clones, less than 90% of them seen once. This specimen belongs to a study of T cell changes during pregnancy in multiple sclerosis. The chain combines TRBV7-9 with TRBJ2-7; weak D call: TRBD2 (6 bases). The source is a female donor with multiple sclerosis, enrolled in a pregnancy study. The specimen comprised CD4+ T cells from peripheral blood mononuclear cells, sampled in the third trimester of pregnancy. CDR3 loop: CASSLAGGGDEQYF. CDR3 in DNA: TGTGCCAGCAGCTTAGCCGGGGGTGGGGACGAGCAGTACTTC.